These 9 T cell receptor beta chains originate from one sample sequenced in a study of CD8 T cells in ankylosing spondylitis. A single record per CDR3 protein comes from TCRdb applying MiXCR to the 5' RACE reads. Of 200,000 to 250,000 distinct CDR3 sequences in the sample, roughly a tenth were seen once. Sample: blood, either unsorted or a sorted T cell fraction (not recorded which). The receptor source for this set is a male donor with ankylosing spondylitis or in good health (not recorded which).

This clonotype was seen repeatedly, ten times or more. The chain links TRBV6-2 or TRBV6-3 to TRBJ2-5, with D unresolved. Germline CDR1 reads MNHEY; CDR2 reads SVGEGT. The CDR3 spans 14 residues. The germline V and J ends were trimmed by 2 bases and 5 bases, with 12 bases remaining between them. The CDR3 sequence: CASSYDTLVETQYF. The CDR3 DNA sequence: TGTGCCAGCAGTTACGATACCCTTGTGGAGACCCAGTACTTC.

This clonotype was recorded many times. This rearrangement joins TRBV4-2 to TRBJ1-2, with unresolved D. The CDR3 totals 12 residues. CDR1 is LGHNA and CDR2 is YNFKEQ in the germline V gene. Trimming removed 1 base from V and 7 bases from J, with 7 bases in between. The CDR3 sequence is CASSQAEGGYTF. CDR3 DNA: TGTGCCAGCAGCCAAGCGGAGGGTGGCTACACCTTC.

This clonotype was seen more than once but under ten times. The V gene is TRBV2, the J gene TRBJ2-3, with a weak D call TRBD1 (5 bases). This CDR3 is built from 16 residues. CDR1 is SNHLY, CDR2 FYNNEI, per germline. Trimming stripped 3 bases from V and 2 bases from J, with 15 bases between. CDR3 loop: CASSERRQGITDTQYF. In nucleotides, the CDR3 is TGTGCCAGCAGTGAGAGACGGCAGGGAATCACAGATACGCAGTATTTT. The variable domain in full, completed from reference TRBV2 and TRBJ2-3, reads EPEVTQTPSHQVTQMGQEVILRCVPISNHLYFYWYRQILGQKVEFLVSFYNNEISEKSEIFDDQFSVERPDGSNFTLKIRSTKLEDSAMYFCASSERRQGITDTQYFGPGTRLTVL.

This clonotype was observed at least ten times. The chain uses TRBV29-1 and TRBJ2-1; D is ambiguous. Trimming removed 8 bases from V and 1 base from J, with 9 bases in between. The CDR3 totals 12 residues. Germline loops: CDR1 SQVTM, CDR2 ANQGSEA. Here the CDR3 DNA reads TGCAGCTCCCCCAATTCCTACAATGAGCAGTTCTTC. Translated: CSSPNSYNEQFF.

In its sample, this clonotype was seen many times. The V gene is TRBV12-3 or TRBV12-4, the J gene TRBJ2-3, with 8 positions matching TRBD2. With V trimmed by 5 bases and J by 3 bases, 10 bases remained unmatched. The length of the CDR3 is 16 residues. CDR3 residues: CASSPWRGVGTDTQYF. In DNA form, the CDR3 reads TGTGCCAGCAGTCCTTGGCGGGGGGTGGGGACAGATACGCAGTATTTT.

This clonotype appeared many times. DNA of the CDR3: TGTGCCAGCAGCTTGGACAGGGATGAGAATACGCAGTATTTT. This gives the protein CASSLDRDENTQYF. The chain links TRBV5-4 to TRBJ2-3; weak D call: TRBD1 (6 bases). The CDR3 is made up of 14 amino acids. Germline V CDR1 and CDR2: SGHNT, YYREEE (reference sequence). Trimming took off 0 bases at V and 7 bases at J, with 12 bases between the two ends.

V and J are TRBV10-2 and TRBJ2-3; D is ambiguous. Trimming shortened V by 3 bases and J by 0 bases, and 10 bases separated the two germline ends. Germline CDR1 and CDR2: WSHSY and SAAADI. This CDR3 is built from 15 residues. This CDR3 reads CASSEGLSSTDTQYF. CDR3 sequence (DNA): TGCGCCAGCAGTGAAGGGCTATCTAGCACAGATACGCAGTATTTT.

This clonotype was counted at least ten times. CDR3 amino acids: CASSARLATSTDTQYF. The CDR3 coding sequence is TGTGCCAGCAGCGCCCGACTAGCGACTAGCACAGATACGCAGTATTTT. The chain couples TRBV7-2 to TRBJ2-3; 8 bases line up with TRBD2. Germline CDR1 SGHTA, CDR2 FQGNSA. V gave up 5 bases and J gave up 0 bases; unmatched junction bases: 7. The CDR3 length is 16 residues.

CDR3 bases: TGTGCCAGCAGCGTAGCTACGGGAGGACAGTATGAGCAGTTCTTC. Its translation is CASSVATGGQYEQFF. The J gene is TRBJ2-1, the V gene TRBV9, with D maybe TRBD2 (7 bases). V lost 0 bases, J lost 8 bases, and 15 bases lay in between. The CDR3 consists of 15 residues. Per germline, CDR1 SGDLS and CDR2 YYNGEE.